The present TCR beta chain was sequenced within a study of OX40 agonist ivuxolimab in advanced cancers. Study at large: Previous treatment with anti-PD-1, anti-PD-L1 or anti-CTLA-4 therapy was allowed; approximately 40% had received some. Of the patients, three showed partial responses, one with hepatocellular carcinoma and two with cutaneous melanoma.

Broader study findings: At doses 0.1 to 3.0 mg/kg, CD4+ and CD8+ clones expanded. Fewer expanded clones were found on average in CD4+ than in CD8+ T cells.

Produced via immunoSEQ multiplex PCR; TCRdb's table is partial and in-frame only. The table lists under 100,000 clones, 91% of them singletons. Germline V gene data show CDR1 as SQVTM and CDR2 as ANQGSEA. Trimming left V 1 base short and J 7 bases short, with 16 bases between. CDR3 length: 15 amino acids. Comments on this clone: Its specificity is not known.

This TCR was sampled from an adult with an advanced solid tumor such as melanoma, head and neck, liver or kidney cancer. This chain connects TRBV29-1 to TRBJ2-2; TRBD2 is a possible D gene (5 bases). The material was CD4+ or CD8+ T cells sorted from blood, obtained in a trial of the OX40 agonist ivuxolimab. The CDR3 region is CSVEAGSTAGGELFF. CDR3 nucleotide sequence: TGCAGCGTTGAAGCCGGTTCGACGGCGGGCGGGGAGCTGTTTTTT.